This entry features one TCR beta chain sequence. There were TCR beta CDR3 regions amplified from RNA transcripts. An initial round of RT-PCR targeting the TCR CDR3 relied on the HTBI primer set. TCRdb independently ran MiXCR on the multiplex PCR reads; one entry per CDR3 protein. The sample has around 600,000 distinct CDR3 sequences; roughly 45% are singletons. Diagnosis relied on clinical symptoms, serum thyroxine and TRAb, thyroid ultrasound and orbital computed tomography. This sample stems from a study of T cells in Graves' hyperthyroidism and ophthalmopathy. The CDR3 contains 16 residues. Trimming at V came to 5 bases and at J to 5 bases, leaving 12 bases not matched to a gene. CDR1 and CDR2 from the germline V gene are LNHNV and YYDKDF (reference sequence).

The chain employs TRBV15 and TRBJ2-5; 9 positions agree with TRBD2. The origin of this receptor is an adult man with Graves' disease, either hyperthyroidism or ophthalmopathy (not recorded which). The specimen sequenced was peripheral blood or thyroid tissue (not recorded which). The CDR3 bases are TGTGCCACCAGCGTCAGTAGCGGGAGTCTCGGCGAGACCCAGTACTTC. Its protein is CATSVSSGSLGETQYF. Looking up the rest from reference TRBV15 and TRBJ2-5 gives the full variable domain: DAMVIQNPRYQVTQFGKPVTLSCSQTLNHNVMYWYQQKSSQAPKLLFHYYDKDFNNEADTPDNFQSRRPNTSFCFLDIRSPGLGDTAMYLCATSVSSGSLGETQYFGPGTRLLVL.